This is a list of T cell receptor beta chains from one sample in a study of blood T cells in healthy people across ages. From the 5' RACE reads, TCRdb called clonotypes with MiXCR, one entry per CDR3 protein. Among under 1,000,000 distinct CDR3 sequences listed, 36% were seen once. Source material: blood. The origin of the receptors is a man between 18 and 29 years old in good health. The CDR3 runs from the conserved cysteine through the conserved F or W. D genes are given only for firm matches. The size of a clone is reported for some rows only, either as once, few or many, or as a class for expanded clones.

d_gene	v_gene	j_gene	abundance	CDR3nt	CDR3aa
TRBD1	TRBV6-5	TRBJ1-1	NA	TGTGCCAGCAGACCAGGGGGCCTGAACACTGAAGCTTTCTTT	CASRPGGLNTEAFF
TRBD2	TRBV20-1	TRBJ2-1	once	TGCAGTGCTAGAGCCCCTAGCGGGGGTGACAAGGAGCAGTTCTTC	CSARAPSGGDKEQFF
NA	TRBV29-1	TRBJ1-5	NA	TGCAGCGTTAGCGTTGGCAATCAGCCCCAGCATTTT	CSVSVGNQPQHF
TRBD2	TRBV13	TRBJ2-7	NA	TGTGCCGGCAGCTCAATGGGGGGGTACGAGCAGTACTTC	CAGSSMGGYEQYF
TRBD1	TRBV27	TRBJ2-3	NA	TGTGCCAGCAGTTACGACAGGGGGGGGCCAGATACGCAGTATTTT	CASSYDRGGPDTQYF
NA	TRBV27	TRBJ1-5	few	TGTGCCAGCAGCCAAACTCCAAGTGTGCCCCAGCATTTT	CASSQTPSVPQHF
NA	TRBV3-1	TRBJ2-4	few	TGTGCCAGCAGCCCCCAGTTTGGGACTCTCAAAAACATTCAGTACTTC	CASSPQFGTLKNIQYF
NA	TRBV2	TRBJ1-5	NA	TGTGCCAGCAGTCGGTGGGGGTATAGCAATCAGCCCCAGCATTTT	CASSRWGYSNQPQHF
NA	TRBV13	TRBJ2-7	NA	TGTGCCAGCAGCTTAGCCAGGAGAACCTACGAGCAGTACTTC	CASSLARRTYEQYF
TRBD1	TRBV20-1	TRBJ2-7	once	TGCAGTGCTTGGGACAGGGCCTACGAGCAGTACTTC	CSAWDRAYEQYF
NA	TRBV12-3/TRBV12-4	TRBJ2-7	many	TGTGCCAGCAGCCGAGGAGGTTCCTACGAGCAGTACTTC	CASSRGGSYEQYF
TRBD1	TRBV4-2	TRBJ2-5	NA	TGTGCCAGCAGCCAAGATATAAGGAGACAGGGGGTAGGAGAGACCCAGTACTTC	CASSQDIRRQGVGETQYF
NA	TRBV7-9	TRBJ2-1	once	TGTGCCAGCAGCCCTACCGGGACTCAGCAGTTCTTC	CASSPTGTQQFF
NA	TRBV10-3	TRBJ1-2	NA	TGTGCCATCAGTGATTCGGTGTCTCCCTATGGCTACACCTTC	CAISDSVSPYGYTF
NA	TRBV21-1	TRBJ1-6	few	TGTGCCAGCAGTCTCCCGGCTAGAGGGGCGCCTACTATCACGGGTTCACCCCTCCACTTT	CASSLPARGAPTITGSPLHF
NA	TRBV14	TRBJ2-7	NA	TGTGCCAGCAGCCCCCAGGGGCCTTACTCCTACGAGCAGTACTTC	CASSPQGPYSYEQYF
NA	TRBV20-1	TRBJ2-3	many	TGCAGTGCTGGAGGCCGGCATCCCCCAGATACGCAGTATTTT	CSAGGRHPPDTQYF
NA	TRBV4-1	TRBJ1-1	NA	TGCGCCAGCGGGCCCTCATTCGAGGGTTGGGTCACTGAAGCTTTCTTT	CASGPSFEGWVTEAFF
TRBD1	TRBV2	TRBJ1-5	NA	TGTGCCAGCAGTTTGGGACAGCAGCCCCAGCATTTT	CASSLGQQPQHF
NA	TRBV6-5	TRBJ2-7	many	TGTGCCAGCAGTTACGGCAGGGGCGAGCAGTACTTC	CASSYGRGEQYF
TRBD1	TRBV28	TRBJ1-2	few	TGTGCCAGCAGTCTCTCTCCGGGACAGCATAACGGCTACACCTTC	CASSLSPGQHNGYTF
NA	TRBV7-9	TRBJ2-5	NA	TGTGCCAGCTACCATGGCGCGCAAGAGACCCGGTACTTC	CASYHGAQETRYF
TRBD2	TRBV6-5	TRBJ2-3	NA	TGTGCCAGCAGCCCCATAGAAACTAGCGGTCACGCTACGCAGTATTTT	CASSPIETSGHATQYF
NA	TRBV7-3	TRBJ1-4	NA	TGTGCCAGCAGCTTAAGCGATAATGAAAAACTGTTTTTT	CASSLSDNEKLFF
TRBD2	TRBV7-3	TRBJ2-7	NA	TGTGCCAGCAGTACTAGCGGGGGCTCCTACGAGCAGTACTTC	CASSTSGGSYEQYF
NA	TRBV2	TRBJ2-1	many	TGTGCCAGCAGTGACGGATACAATGAGCAGTTCTTC	CASSDGYNEQFF
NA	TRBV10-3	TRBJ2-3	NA	TGTGCCATCAACGGACCCCGGGATACGCAGTATTTT	CAINGPRDTQYF
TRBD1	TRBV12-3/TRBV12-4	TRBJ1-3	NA	TGTGCCAGCAGTCCAGGACAGGGGAAGGGAAACACCATATATTTT	CASSPGQGKGNTIYF
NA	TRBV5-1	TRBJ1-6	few	TGCGCCAGCAGCTTGGCTTGGGATTCACCCCTCCACTTT	CASSLAWDSPLHF
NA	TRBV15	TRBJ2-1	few	TGTGCCACCAGCAGGGAAGGAGAGGAGCAGTTCTTC	CATSREGEEQFF
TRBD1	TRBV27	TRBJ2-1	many	TGTGCCAGCAGGACAGGGGCCGTTTCTGAGCAGTTCTTC	CASRTGAVSEQFF
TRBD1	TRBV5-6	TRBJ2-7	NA	TGTGCCAGCAGCTCATGGGACAGGGAGGGCGAGCAGTACTTC	CASSSWDREGEQYF
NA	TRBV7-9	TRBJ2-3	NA	TGTGCCAGCAGCTGGAACAGGGAGTCGGATACGCAGTATTTT	CASSWNRESDTQYF
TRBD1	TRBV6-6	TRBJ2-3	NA	TGTGCCAGCAGATACCGGGACAGGGGGAAGTATTTT	CASRYRDRGKYF
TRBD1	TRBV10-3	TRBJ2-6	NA	TGTGCCGTCAGTGACAGGGGCGGGGACTCTGGGGCCAACGTCCTGACTTTC	CAVSDRGGDSGANVLTF
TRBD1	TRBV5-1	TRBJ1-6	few	TGCGCCAGCAGCTTGGAAACGGCAGGGGGTGGTAATTCACCCCTCCACTTT	CASSLETAGGGNSPLHF